This TCR beta chain emerged from a study of T-cell memory formation after mild COVID-19. General study points: Balance between CD4 and CD8 was seen in clones contracting day 15 to 85, and a CD4+ lean was seen in later expanders.

To note about this clonotype: What it recognizes is unknown.

In TCRdb, the 5' RACE reads were re-called with MiXCR into one record per CDR3 protein. The profile shows 190,000 or so distinct CDR3 sequences, about a fifth of them singletons. This TCR was sampled from an adult woman who had mild COVID-19 (a few samples of this study predate the infection). Cell type and time point are not known. The sequencing sample was made of PBMCs or a T cell subset sorted from them (not recorded which).

CDR3 nucleotides: TGCGCCAGCAGCTGGGGGGACAGGGGTGAGACCCAGTACTTC. Translated: CASSWGDRGETQYF. This sequence joins TRBV5-1 and TRBJ2-5; 10 bases match TRBD1. Germline V CDR1 and CDR2: SGHRS, YFSETQ. The CDR3 extends over 14 amino acids. V lost 3 bases to trimming and J lost 5 bases; unmatched junction nucleotides: 4.